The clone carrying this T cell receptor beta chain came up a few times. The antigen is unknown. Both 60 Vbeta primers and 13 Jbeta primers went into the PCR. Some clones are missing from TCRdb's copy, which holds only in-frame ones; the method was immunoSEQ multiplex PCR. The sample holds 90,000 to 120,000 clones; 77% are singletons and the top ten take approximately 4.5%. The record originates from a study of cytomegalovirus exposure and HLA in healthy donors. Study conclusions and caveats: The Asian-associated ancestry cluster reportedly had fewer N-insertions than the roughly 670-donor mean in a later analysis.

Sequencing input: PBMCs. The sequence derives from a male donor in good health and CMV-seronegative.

The CDR3 sequence: CASSTGALTYEQYF. The DNA for the CDR3 is TGTGCCAGCTCTACAGGGGCTCTAACCTACGAGCAGTACTTC. The chain combines TRBV18 with TRBJ2-7, with 7 nucleotides matching TRBD1. V trimming: 6 bases; J trimming: 2 bases; junction bases outside the gene matches: 7. CDR1 and CDR2 from the germline V gene are KGHSH and LQKENI. This CDR3 is built from 14 residues.